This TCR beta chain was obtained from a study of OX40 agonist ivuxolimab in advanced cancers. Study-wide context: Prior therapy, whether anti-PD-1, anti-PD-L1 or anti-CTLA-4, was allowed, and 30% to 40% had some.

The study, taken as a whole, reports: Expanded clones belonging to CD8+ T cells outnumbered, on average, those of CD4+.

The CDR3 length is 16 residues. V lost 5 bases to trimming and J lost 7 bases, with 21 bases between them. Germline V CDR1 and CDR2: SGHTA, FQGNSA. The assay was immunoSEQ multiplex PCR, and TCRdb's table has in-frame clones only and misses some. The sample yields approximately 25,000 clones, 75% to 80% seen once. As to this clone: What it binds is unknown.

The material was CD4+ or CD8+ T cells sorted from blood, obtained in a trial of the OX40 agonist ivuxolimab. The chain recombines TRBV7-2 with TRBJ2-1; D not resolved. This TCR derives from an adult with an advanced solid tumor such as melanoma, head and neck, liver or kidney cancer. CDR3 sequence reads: CASSKRQEILLNEQFF. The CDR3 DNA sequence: TGTGCCAGCAGCAAGCGTCAGGAGATTCTTCTGAATGAGCAGTTCTTC.